The 7 T cell receptor beta chains in this list originate from one sample, sequenced in a study of Graves' ophthalmopathy and Graves' hyperthyroidism. The sequenced template was RNA, covering the TCR beta CDR3 region. Second-round multiplex PCR followed a first-round RT-PCR using HTBI primers. TCRdb re-analysed the multiplex PCR reads in MiXCR, keeping a single row per CDR3 protein. The sample has some 350,000 distinct CDR3 sequences; 17% are singletons. Sequenced input: peripheral blood. Receptors originate from an adult woman with stable Graves' hyperthyroidism.

This clonotype showed up many times. The rearrangement links TRBV12-3 or TRBV12-4 to TRBJ2-3; D unresolved. The CDR3 covers 17 residues. V was trimmed by 5 bases and J by 2 bases, leaving 20 bases between them. In nucleotides, the CDR3 is TGTGCCAGCAGTCGTGAGGCGCCCTCGAGACCCACAGATACGCAGTATTTT. This encodes CASSREAPSRPTDTQYF.

In this sample, this clonotype turned up many times. A read error may produce the germline difference seen at one junction end. The genes are TRBV7-9 and TRBJ2-7, with TRBD1 identical over 8 bases. Germline V gene lookup returns CDR1 SEHNR and CDR2 FQNEAQ (reference sequence). The CDR3 consists of 14 residues. Here the CDR3 reads CASSLGQGFYEQYF. The CDR3 nucleotides are TGTGCCAGCAGTTTAGGACAGGGATTCTACGAGCAGTACTTC.

This clonotype was seen at least ten times. The chain carries TRBV29-1 and TRBJ2-2; tentative D call: TRBD1 (5 bases). The V gene's germline CDR1 is SQVTM and CDR2 ANQGSEA. The CDR3 has 14 amino acids. Deletions cut 5 bases from V and 1 base from J, with 11 bases between. This CDR3 reads CSVRSGMNTGELFF. CDR3 bases: TGCAGCGTTAGGTCAGGGATGAACACCGGGGAGCTGTTTTTT.

This clonotype has more than one count but fewer than ten. The CDR3 DNA reads TGTGCCAGCAGCCCCCGAGGGGCGGGAGGGCCGGAGACGCAGTATTTT. Translating it yields CASSPRGAGGPETQYF. This chain uses TRBV4-2 with TRBJ2-3, with 9 bases that match TRBD2. In germline, CDR1 is LGHNA, CDR2 YNFKEQ. This CDR3 contains 16 residues. V was pared by 4 bases and J by 9 bases, with 14 bases of the junction left unmatched.

This clonotype was counted many times. A read error may be the cause here, since a much bigger clone is one base away. V usage is TRBV12-3 or TRBV12-4 and J usage is TRBJ1-2; D not resolved. There are 13 residues in the CDR3. This CDR3 reads CASSDIRVGGYAF. The CDR3, as DNA: TGTGCCAGCAGTGACATCCGGGTTGGCGGCTACGCCTTC.

The table lists this clonotype with many counts. The chain links TRBV11-2 to TRBJ2-7; D possibly uses TRBD1 or TRBD2 (6 bases each). The CDR3 runs 16 residues. Germline CDR1 and CDR2: SGHAT and FQNNGV. The V and J ends lost 5 bases and 2 bases respectively, with 19 bases between them. In DNA, the CDR3 is TGTGCCAGCAGCCAGACGTGGGGGGCAAGCACCTACGAGCAGTACTTC. It yields the protein CASSQTWGASTYEQYF.

This chain uses TRBV20-1 with TRBJ2-5; no firm D call. V lost 4 bases and J lost 2, with 5 bases in between. The CDR3 runs to 11 residues. Germline values: CDR1 DFQATT, CDR2 SNEGSKA (reference sequence). CDR3 coding DNA: TGCAGTGCTACCAGGCAAGAGACCCAGTACTTC. Its protein product is CSATRQETQYF.